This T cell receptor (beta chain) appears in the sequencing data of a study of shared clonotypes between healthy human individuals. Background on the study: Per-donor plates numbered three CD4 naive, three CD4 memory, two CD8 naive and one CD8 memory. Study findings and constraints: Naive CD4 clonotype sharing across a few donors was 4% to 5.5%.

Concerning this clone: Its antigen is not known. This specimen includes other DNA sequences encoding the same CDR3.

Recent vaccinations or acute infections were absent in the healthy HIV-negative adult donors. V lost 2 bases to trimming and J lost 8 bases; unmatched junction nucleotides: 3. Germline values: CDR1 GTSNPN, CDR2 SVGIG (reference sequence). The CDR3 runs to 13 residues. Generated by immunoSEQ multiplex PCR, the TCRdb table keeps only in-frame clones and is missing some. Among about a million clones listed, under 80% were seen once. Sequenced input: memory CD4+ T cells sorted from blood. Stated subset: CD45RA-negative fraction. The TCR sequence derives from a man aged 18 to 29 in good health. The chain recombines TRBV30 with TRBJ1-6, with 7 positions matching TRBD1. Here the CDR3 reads CAWSKGADSPLHF. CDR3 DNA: TGTGCCTGGAGTAAGGGGGCTGATTCACCCCTCCACTTT.